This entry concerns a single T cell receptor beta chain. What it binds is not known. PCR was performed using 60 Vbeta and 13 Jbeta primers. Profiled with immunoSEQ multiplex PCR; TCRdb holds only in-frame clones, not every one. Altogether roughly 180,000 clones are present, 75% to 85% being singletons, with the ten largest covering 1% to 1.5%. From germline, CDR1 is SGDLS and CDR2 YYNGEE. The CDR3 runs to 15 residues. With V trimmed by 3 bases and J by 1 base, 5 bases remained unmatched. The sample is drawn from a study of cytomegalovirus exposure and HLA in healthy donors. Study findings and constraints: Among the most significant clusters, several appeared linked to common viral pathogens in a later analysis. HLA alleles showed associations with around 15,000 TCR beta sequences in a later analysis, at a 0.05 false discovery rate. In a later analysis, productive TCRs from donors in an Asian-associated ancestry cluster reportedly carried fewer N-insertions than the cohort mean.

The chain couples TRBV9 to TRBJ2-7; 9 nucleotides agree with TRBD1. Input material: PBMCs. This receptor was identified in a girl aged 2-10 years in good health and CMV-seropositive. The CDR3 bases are TGTGCCAGCAGCGCACAGGACAGGGGATCCTACGAGCAGTACTTC. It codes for CASSAQDRGSYEQYF.